The T cell receptor (beta chain) described here comes from a study of T cells after yellow fever vaccination. Study overall: Preparation of fractions with low cell numbers was performed using SMART-Seq v4 Ultra Low Input.

This clonotype was counted a few times. With 3 bases removed from V and 1 base from J, the gap between germline ends came to 6 bases. The CDR3 is 13 amino acids. General observations from the study: The secondary response was weaker, and its peak arrived faster, on day 5 versus 15.

TCRdb re-called the 5' RACE reads with MiXCR, one entry per CDR3 protein. The data contain 55,000 or so distinct CDR3 sequences, approximately 6.6% of them singletons. This TCR came from a man aged 18-30 years who received the YFV17D yellow fever vaccine. The specimen comprised CD8+ T cells not binding an NS4B(214-222) dextramer, sorted from PBMCs, sampled roughly 46 days after the first yellow fever vaccination. V gene TRBV12-3 or TRBV12-4 combines with J gene TRBJ1-1; D is uncertain. The CDR3 DNA reads as TGTGCCAGCAGTTTTTCAGGGAACACTGAAGCTTTCTTT. Protein product: CASSFSGNTEAFF.